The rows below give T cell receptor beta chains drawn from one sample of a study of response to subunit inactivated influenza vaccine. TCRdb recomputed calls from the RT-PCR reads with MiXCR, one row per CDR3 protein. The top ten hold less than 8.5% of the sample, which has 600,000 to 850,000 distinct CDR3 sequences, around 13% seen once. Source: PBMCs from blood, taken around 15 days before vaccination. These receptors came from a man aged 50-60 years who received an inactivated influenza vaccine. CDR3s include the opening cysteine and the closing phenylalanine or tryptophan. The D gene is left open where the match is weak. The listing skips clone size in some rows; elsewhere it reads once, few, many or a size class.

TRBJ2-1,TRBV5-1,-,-,TGCGCCAGCAGCTTGGCGGTAGCGGACTTCTCCTACAATGAGCAGTTCTTC,CASSLAVADFSYNEQFF
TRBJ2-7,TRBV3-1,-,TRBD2,TGTGCCAGCAGCCTAAGCCGGGGACTAGCGGTTGAGCAGTACTTC,CASSLSRGLAVEQYF
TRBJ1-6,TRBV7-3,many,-,TGTGCCAGCAGCTTACTCATCACGTCGGGGGGCTACTCCTATAATTCACCCCTCCACTTT,CASSLLITSGGYSYNSPLHF
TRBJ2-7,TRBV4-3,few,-,TGCGCCAGCAGCCAAGAAAGGGGTCTCGAGCAGTACTTC,CASSQERGLEQYF
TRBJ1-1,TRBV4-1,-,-,TGCGCCAGCAGCCAGACTACCGGGAGGCCGGAAGCTTTCTTT,CASSQTTGRPEAFF
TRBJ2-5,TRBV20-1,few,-,TGCAGTGCTAGAGAGGGTTACCGCGTCGGGTCCCAGTACTTC,CSAREGYRVGSQYF
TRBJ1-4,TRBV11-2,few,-,TGTGCCAGCAGCTTCATGTCGAGGACTAATGAAAAACTGTTTTTT,CASSFMSRTNEKLFF
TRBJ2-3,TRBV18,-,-,TGTGCCAGCTCCGAAAGAGATACGCAGTATTTT,CASSERDTQYF
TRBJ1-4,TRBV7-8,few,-,TGTGCCAGCAGCCCTACCTACAGGGCCAACAAACTGTTTTTT,CASSPTYRANKLFF
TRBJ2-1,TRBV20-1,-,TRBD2,TGCAGTGCTGCCCCGGGACTAGCGGGAGTTTCACAGTTCTTC,CSAAPGLAGVSQFF
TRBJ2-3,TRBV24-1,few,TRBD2,TGTGCCACCAGTGATGGGGGGACTAGCGGGGGCACAGATACGCAGTATTTT,CATSDGGTSGGTDTQYF
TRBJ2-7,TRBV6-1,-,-,TGTGCCAGCAGCCTTAACACCAACGGTGGTGGCGAGCAGTACTTC,CASSLNTNGGGEQYF
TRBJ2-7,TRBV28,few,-,TGTGCCAGCAGTTTTATCCTCAGGTTAGGGCAGTCCGGCGAGCAGTACTTC,CASSFILRLGQSGEQYF
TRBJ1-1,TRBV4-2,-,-,TGTGCCAGCAGCCAAGATTGGAGCACTGAAGCTTTCTTT,CASSQDWSTEAFF
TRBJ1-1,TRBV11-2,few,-,TGTGCCAGCAGTTCAGTCGGGGGGGTAACTGAAGCTTTCTTT,CASSSVGGVTEAFF
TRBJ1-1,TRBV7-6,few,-,TGTGCCAGCAGCTTAGCGAACGAGAACACTGAAGCTTTCTTT,CASSLANENTEAFF
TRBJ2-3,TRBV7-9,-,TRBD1,TGTGCCAGCAGGGATGGACAGGTGGGCCCCACAGATACGCAGTATTTT,CASRDGQVGPTDTQYF
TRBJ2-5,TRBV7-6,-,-,TGTCCCAGCAGCTTAGGGGGGGCGGTTGCGGAGACCCAGTACTTC,CPSSLGGAVAETQYF
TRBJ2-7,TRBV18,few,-,TGTGCCAGCTCACCACCCGGGGCCTCCTACGAGCAGTACTTC,CASSPPGASYEQYF
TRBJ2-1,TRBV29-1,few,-,TGCAGCGTTAACACGGCGGCGGGTAGGGTCTTC,CSVNTAAGRVF
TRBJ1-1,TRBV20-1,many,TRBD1,TGCAGTGCTCCCGAGGGGGCATTGAACACTGAAGCTTTCTTT,CSAPEGALNTEAFF
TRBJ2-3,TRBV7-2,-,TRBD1,TGTGCCAGCAGCTTAGCGCTCCCTACAGGGGGGAGGGATACGCAGTATTTT,CASSLALPTGGRDTQYF
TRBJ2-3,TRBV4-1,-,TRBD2,TGCGCCAGCAGCCAAGGTCGGGGACTTCGGGGGGGCACAGATACGCAGTATTTT,CASSQGRGLRGGTDTQYF
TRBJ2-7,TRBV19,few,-,TGTGCCAGTAGTATCCGGACACCTCCCTACGAGCAGTACTTC,CASSIRTPPYEQYF
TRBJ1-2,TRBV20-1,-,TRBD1,TGCAGTGCAAGGACAGGGACTGGTGGCTACACCTTC,CSARTGTGGYTF
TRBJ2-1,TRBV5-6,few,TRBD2,TGTGCCAGCAGCATTACGGGACTAGCCTCACCCGGAGAGCAGTTCTTC,CASSITGLASPGEQFF
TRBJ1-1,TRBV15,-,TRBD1,TGTGCCACCAGTCCCGGGACAGGCAAAATGAACACTGAAGCTTTCTTT,CATSPGTGKMNTEAFF
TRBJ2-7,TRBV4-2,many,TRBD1,TGTGCCAGCAGCCAACCGGGACAGGGGGTCCACGAGCAGTACTTC,CASSQPGQGVHEQYF